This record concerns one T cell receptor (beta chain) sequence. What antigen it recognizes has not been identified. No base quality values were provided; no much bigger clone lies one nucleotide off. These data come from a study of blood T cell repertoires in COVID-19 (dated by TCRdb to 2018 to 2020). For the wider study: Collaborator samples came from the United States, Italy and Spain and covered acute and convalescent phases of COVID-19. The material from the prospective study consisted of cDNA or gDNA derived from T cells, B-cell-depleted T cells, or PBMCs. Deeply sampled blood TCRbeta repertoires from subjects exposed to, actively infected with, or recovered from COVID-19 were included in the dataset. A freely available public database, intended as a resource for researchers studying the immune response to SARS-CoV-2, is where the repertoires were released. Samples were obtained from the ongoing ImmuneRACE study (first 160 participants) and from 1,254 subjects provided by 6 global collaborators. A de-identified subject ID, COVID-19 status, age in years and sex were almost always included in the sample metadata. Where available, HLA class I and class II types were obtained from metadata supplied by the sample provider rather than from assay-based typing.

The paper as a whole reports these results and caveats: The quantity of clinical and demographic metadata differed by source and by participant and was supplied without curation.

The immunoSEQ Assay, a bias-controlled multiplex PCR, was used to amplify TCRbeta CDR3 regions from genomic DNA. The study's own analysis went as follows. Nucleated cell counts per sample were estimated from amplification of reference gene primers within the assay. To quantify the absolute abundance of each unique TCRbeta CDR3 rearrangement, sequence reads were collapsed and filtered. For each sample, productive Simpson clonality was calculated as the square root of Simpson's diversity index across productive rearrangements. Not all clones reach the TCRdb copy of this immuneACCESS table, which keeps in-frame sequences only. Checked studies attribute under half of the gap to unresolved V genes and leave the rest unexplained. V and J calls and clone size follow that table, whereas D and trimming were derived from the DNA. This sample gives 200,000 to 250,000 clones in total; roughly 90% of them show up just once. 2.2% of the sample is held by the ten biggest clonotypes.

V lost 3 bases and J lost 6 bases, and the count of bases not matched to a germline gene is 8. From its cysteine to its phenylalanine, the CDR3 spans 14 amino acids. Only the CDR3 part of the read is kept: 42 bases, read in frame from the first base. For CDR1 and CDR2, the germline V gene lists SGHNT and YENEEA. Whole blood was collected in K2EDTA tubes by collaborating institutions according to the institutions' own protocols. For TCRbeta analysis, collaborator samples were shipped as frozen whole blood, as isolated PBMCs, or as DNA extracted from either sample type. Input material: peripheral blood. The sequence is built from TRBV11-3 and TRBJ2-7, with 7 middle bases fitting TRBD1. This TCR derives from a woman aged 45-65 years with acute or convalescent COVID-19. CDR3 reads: CASSFGQVLGEQYF. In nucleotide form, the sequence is TGTGCCAGCAGCTTTGGACAGGTACTGGGCGAGCAGTACTTC.